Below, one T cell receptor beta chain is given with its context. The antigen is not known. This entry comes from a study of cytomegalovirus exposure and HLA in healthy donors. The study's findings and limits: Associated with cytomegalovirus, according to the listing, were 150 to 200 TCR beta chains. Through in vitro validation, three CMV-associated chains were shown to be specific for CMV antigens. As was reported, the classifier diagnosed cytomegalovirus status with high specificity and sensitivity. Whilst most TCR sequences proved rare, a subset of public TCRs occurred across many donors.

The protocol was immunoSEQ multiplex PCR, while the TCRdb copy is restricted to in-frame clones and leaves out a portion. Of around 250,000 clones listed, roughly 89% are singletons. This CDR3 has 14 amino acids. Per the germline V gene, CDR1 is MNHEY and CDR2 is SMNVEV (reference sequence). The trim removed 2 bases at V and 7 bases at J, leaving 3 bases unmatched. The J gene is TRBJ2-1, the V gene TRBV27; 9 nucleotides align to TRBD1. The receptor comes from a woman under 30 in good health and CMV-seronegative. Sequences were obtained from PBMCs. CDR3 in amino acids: CASSLTGTGNEQFF. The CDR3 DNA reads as TGTGCCAGCAGTTTAACGGGGACAGGGAATGAGCAGTTCTTC.